Here is one T cell receptor (beta chain) with its context. No antigen is known for it. The record originates from a study of post-analysis software for immune sequencing data. Study-level results: With TRBV5-6, TRBV5-1 and TRBV20-1 included, five TRBV segments were more frequent in patients than in controls.

The CDR3 contains 15 residues. CDR1 is LNHNV, CDR2 YYDKDF, per germline (reference sequence). V gave up 4 bases and J gave up 2 bases; unmatched junction bases: 6. Libraries were made from TCR beta cDNA, and they carried unique molecular identifiers. TCRdb independently ran MiXCR on the PCR reads; one entry per CDR3 protein. The table records 750,000 to 950,000 distinct CDR3 sequences, 35% to 55% of them present only once. The TCR sequence derives from a girl under 18 with multiple sclerosis. What was sequenced was blood. The chain links TRBV15 to TRBJ2-3; TRBD2 agrees at 7 bases. Here the CDR3 DNA reads TGTGCCACCAGCAAGAGCGGGACCTACACAGATACGCAGTATTTT. Translation: CATSKSGTYTDTQYF.